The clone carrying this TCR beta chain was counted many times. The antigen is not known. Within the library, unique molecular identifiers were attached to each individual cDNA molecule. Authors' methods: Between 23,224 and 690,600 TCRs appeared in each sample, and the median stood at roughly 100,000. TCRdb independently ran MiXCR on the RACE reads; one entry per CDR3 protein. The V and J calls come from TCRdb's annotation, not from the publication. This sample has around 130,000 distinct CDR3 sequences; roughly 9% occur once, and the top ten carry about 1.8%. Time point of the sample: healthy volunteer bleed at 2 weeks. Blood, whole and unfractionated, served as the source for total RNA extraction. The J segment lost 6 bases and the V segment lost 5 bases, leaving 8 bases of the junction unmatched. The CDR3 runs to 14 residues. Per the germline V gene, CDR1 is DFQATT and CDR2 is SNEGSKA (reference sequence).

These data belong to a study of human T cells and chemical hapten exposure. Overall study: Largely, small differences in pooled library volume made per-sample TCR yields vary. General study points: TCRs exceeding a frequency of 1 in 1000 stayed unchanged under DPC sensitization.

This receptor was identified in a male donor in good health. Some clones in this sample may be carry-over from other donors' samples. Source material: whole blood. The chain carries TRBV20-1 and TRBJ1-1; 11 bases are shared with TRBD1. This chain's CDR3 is CSAGQGAQQPEAFF. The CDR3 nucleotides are TGCAGTGCTGGACAGGGGGCGCAGCAACCTGAAGCTTTCTTT.